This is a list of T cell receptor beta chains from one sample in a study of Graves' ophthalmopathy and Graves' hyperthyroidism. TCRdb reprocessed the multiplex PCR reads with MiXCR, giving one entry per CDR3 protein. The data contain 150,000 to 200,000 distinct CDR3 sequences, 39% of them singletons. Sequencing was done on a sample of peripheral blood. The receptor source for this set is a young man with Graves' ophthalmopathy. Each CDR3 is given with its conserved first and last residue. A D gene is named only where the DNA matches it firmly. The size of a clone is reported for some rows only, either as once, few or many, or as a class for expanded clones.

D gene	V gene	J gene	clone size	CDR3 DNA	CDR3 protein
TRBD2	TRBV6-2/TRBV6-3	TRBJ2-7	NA	TGTGCCAGCAGTGGCGAGGGAGGGACTAGCTCTGTATCGCAGTACTTC	CASSGEGGTSSVSQYF
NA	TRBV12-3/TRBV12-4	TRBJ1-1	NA	TGTGCCAGCACCGTTTACCAGGACATATACACTGAAGCTTTCTTT	CASTVYQDIYTEAFF
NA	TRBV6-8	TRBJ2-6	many	TGTGCCAGCAGTTACCACAAGGCACGGCCTGGGCCGACTGGGGCCAACGTCCTGACTTTC	CASSYHKARPGPTGANVLTF
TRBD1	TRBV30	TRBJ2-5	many	TGTGCCTGGAGCTTTAGGGGGACAGGGCCCAACTTTGAGACCCAGTACTTC	CAWSFRGTGPNFETQYF
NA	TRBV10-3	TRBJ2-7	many	TGTGCCACCGAGGGGGGATCCGTATACGAGCAGTACTTC	CATEGGSVYEQYF
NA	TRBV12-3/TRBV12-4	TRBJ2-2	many	TGTGCCAGCAGCCCGGGTGGGACCGGGGAGCTGTTTTTT	CASSPGGTGELFF
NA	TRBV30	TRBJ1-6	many	TGTGCCTGGAGTGAACGGAGCCCGGGACAAGGCAATTCACCCCTCCACTTT	CAWSERSPGQGNSPLHF
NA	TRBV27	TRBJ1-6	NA	TGTGCCAGCAGTCCCCAGGGGCGCTCCTATAATTCACCCCTCCACTTT	CASSPQGRSYNSPLHF
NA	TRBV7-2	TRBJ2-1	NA	TGTGCCAGCAGCTTCGACAGGGCGGGAAGTAATGAGCAGTTCTTC	CASSFDRAGSNEQFF
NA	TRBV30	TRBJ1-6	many	TGTGCCTGGAGTCTCGGGACTTACTATAATTCACCCCTCCACTTT	CAWSLGTYYNSPLHF
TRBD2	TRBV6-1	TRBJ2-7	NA	TGTGCCAGCAGTGAAGTTAGCGGGGGCTCCTACGAGCAGTACTTC	CASSEVSGGSYEQYF
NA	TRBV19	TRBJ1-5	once	TGTGCCAGTAGTATGATTAAAACCCAGTTATATAGCAATCAGCCCCAGCATTTT	CASSMIKTQLYSNQPQHF
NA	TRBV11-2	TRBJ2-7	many	TGTGCCAGCAGCGCCACTGCTGCGGGGAGCCTTACCTACGAGCAGTACTTC	CASSATAAGSLTYEQYF
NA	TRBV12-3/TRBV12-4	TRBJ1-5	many	TGTGCCAGCAGTTTTCAGGCCGGTCAGCCCCAGCATTTT	CASSFQAGQPQHF
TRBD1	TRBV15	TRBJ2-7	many	TGTGCCACCAGTTTGACAGGGGGCGAGCAGTACTTC	CATSLTGGEQYF
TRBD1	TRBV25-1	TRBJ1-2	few	TGTGCCAGCAGTGAGTACCGTGGGACAGGAGTTGGCTACACCTTC	CASSEYRGTGVGYTF
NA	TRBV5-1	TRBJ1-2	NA	TGCGCCAGCAGCTTCCAAGCTAACTATGGCTACACCTTC	CASSFQANYGYTF
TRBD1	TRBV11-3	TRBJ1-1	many	TGTGCCAGCAGCACCGGACAGGGGGCTATGAACACTGAAGCTTTCTTT	CASSTGQGAMNTEAFF
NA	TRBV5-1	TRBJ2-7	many	TGCGCCAGCAGCTTGGCCCTAGGGGCTGAATGCGAGCAGTACTTC	CASSLALGAECEQYF
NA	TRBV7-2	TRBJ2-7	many	TGTGCCAGCACCACCGGCCGGGGGTCGAGCTACGAGCAGTACTTC	CASTTGRGSSYEQYF
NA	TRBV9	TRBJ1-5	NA	TGTGCCAGCAGCCCCTGGGACGGAGAAGGGCCCCAGCATTTT	CASSPWDGEGPQHF
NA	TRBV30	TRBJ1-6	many	TGTGCCTGGAGTGTACGGGGACGGAATTCACCCCTCCACTTT	CAWSVRGRNSPLHF
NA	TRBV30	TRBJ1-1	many	TGTGCCTGGAGTGGTCAGGCCACGATGAACACTGAAGCTTTCTTT	CAWSGQATMNTEAFF
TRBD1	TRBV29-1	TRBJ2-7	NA	TGCAGCGTCGCACCGGGACAGGACTACTACGAGCAGTACTTC	CSVAPGQDYYEQYF
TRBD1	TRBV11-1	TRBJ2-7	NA	TGTGCCAGCAGCTTAACGAAGGGGACAGGGGGCTACGAGCAGTACTTC	CASSLTKGTGGYEQYF
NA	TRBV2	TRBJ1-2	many	TGTGCCATTGGACCACAGGGAAACTATGGCTACACCTTC	CAIGPQGNYGYTF
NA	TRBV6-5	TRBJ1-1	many	TGTGCCAGCAGCCACCACTCAGTGGGGAACACTGAAGCTTTCTTT	CASSHHSVGNTEAFF
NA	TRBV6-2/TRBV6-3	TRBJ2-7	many	TGTGCCAGCCGGGTGGCCGTTGTAACCTACGAGCAGTACTTC	CASRVAVVTYEQYF
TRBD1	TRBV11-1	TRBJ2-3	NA	TGTGCCAGCAGTACAAACCGGGACAGGGGGCGTGATACGCAGTATTTT	CASSTNRDRGRDTQYF